This TCR beta chain appears in the sequencing data of a study of blood T cell repertoires in COVID-19. Study at large: Specimens from acute and convalescent COVID-19 originated in the United States, Italy and Spain. Sources were T cells, B-cell-depleted T cells, or PBMCs; the material itself was cDNA or gDNA.

Source study methods: Estimates of nucleated cell counts were drawn from the amplification of reference gene primers. TCRdb keeps only in-frame clones here, not all; method: immunoSEQ multiplex PCR. From that table come the V and J calls and clone size; the DNA was used to work out D and trimming. The repertoire holds about 120,000 clones, around four fifths seen once, with approximately 2.3% in the top ten. The sequencing input was peripheral blood. This receptor was taken from a man aged 30-40 years with acute or convalescent COVID-19.

This CDR3 is CSVGWDTGLEQYF. In nucleotides, the CDR3 is TGCAGCGTTGGCTGGGACACCGGCCTGGAGCAGTACTTC. The V and J genes are TRBV29-1 and TRBJ2-7; TRBD1 might be the D (6 bases). CDR3 length equals 13 residues. CDR1 is SQVTM, CDR2 ANQGSEA, per germline. The ends were cut back, 4 bases at V and 7 bases at J, with 17 bases in the middle.